This TCR beta chain was profiled in a study of T cells in tuberculosis. Sorting used thawed, overnight-rested PBMC stained with anti-CD3, a viability dye and GMM-loaded CD1B tetramer. C32 glucose monomycolate from Rhodococcus equi was loaded onto the CD1B tetramers. No alpha-beta pairing information exists for these sequences. The data were produced by immunoSEQ multiplex PCR, yet TCRdb's version contains in-frame clones alone and is incomplete. The repertoire holds approximately 59,000 clones, with around 90% as singletons. Germline values: CDR1 LGHNA, CDR2 YSLEER. The ends were cut back, 1 base at V and 7 bases at J, with 17 bases in the middle. This CDR3 is built from 15 residues.

Sequenced material: CD1b-GMM tetramer-negative cells sorted from PBMCs. This TCR came from an adult woman with latent tuberculosis. This chain joins TRBV4-3 and TRBJ2-7; possibly TRBD2 for D (6 bases). The CDR3 region is CASSQGLAGSGEQYF. The CDR3 DNA is TGCGCCAGCAGCCAAGGTCTGGCGGGAAGTGGTGAGCAGTACTTC.